What follows are 31 T cell receptor beta chains derived from one specimen sequenced in a study of monozygotic twins with inflammatory bowel disease. From the 5' RACE reads, TCRdb lists one entry per CDR3 protein and no DNA. The sample totals 300,000 to 350,000 distinct CDR3 sequences; its top ten clones hold 2% to 2.5%. The sample comprised blood. Source of these receptors: a human donor with ulcerative colitis or Crohn's disease, or a healthy co-twin of an affected twin (not recorded which).

This chain joins TRBV6-2 or TRBV6-3 and TRBJ2-3. The CDR3 is made up of 14 amino acids. Germline CDR1 is MNHEY and CDR2 is SVGEGT. Here the CDR3 reads CASSYSFMGDTQYF.

This chain uses TRBV7-2 with TRBJ2-1; TCRdb indicates TRBD1, and absent DNA this call remains unverified. Germline V gene lookup returns CDR1 SGHTA and CDR2 FQGNSA. There are 17 residues in the CDR3. CDR3 residues: CASSPRRGGGAYNEQFF.

The chain employs TRBV9 and TRBJ2-7. The germline gives CDR1 SGDLS, CDR2 YYNGEE. This CDR3 has 12 amino acids. CDR3 loop: CASSVDHYEQYF.

The rearrangement links TRBV10-3 to TRBJ1-5; there is no DNA to check the TCRdb D call of TRBD1. Germline V lookup: CDR1 ENHRY, CDR2 SYGVKD. The CDR3 contains 11 residues. CDR3 amino acids: CATGESQPQHF.

The chain uses TRBV5-1 and TRBJ2-2. The CDR3 is 15 amino acids. Germline CDR1 and CDR2: SGHRS and YFSETQ. CDR3 region: CASSLAPSNTGELFF.

V usage is TRBV5-6 and J usage is TRBJ2-7; TCRdb's D call of TRBD2 is untestable without DNA. The CDR3 has 14 residues. Germline V gene sequence: CDR1 SGHDT, CDR2 YYEEEE. The CDR3 sequence: CASSSGVRTGEQYF.

CDR3 loop: CASSQFNVQGNNQPQHF. This chain joins TRBV16 and TRBJ1-5; TCRdb calls TRBD1, which cannot be checked without DNA. In germline, CDR1 is KGHSY, CDR2 FQNENV. There are 17 residues in the CDR3.

The V gene is TRBV12-3 or TRBV12-4, the J gene TRBJ1-4; TCRdb picks TRBD1, but there is no DNA to check that call. The CDR3 is 14 residues long. This chain's CDR3 is CASRTGGGYEKLFF.

The chain links TRBV3-1 to TRBJ1-2; with no DNA, the TCRdb D assignment of TRBD1 cannot be verified. This CDR3 is 14 amino acids long. From germline, CDR1 is LGHDT and CDR2 YNNKEL (reference sequence). CDR3 sequence reads: CAANPGWNPYGYTF.

The chain carries TRBV28 and TRBJ2-1. Germline CDR1 is MDHEN and CDR2 is SYDVKM. This CDR3 is built from 13 residues. The CDR3 is CASIKTNGNEQFF.

The chain combines TRBV2 with TRBJ2-7; TCRdb returns TRBD1, unconfirmable since there is no DNA. The CDR3 consists of 16 residues. Germline CDR1 SNHLY, CDR2 FYNNEI. CDR3 in amino acids: CASSEAGTGDHYEQYF.

The CDR3: CASSFGRNLEAFF. The chain is built from TRBV14 and TRBJ1-1. Germline V gene data show CDR1 as SGHDN and CDR2 as FVKESK. The CDR3 covers 13 residues.

The rearrangement links TRBV10-3 to TRBJ1-2; no DNA is available, so the TRBD1 call from TCRdb remains unchecked. From germline, CDR1 is ENHRY and CDR2 SYGVKD. This CDR3 is 15 amino acids long. CDR3 amino acids: CAISEETGGSRGITF.

This chain links TRBV7-2 with TRBJ1-2; there is no DNA to check the TCRdb D call of TRBD1. The CDR3 is made up of 13 amino acids. In germline, CDR1 is SGHTA, CDR2 FQGNSA. CDR3 protein: CASSQGREYGYTF.

The chain combines TRBV11-1 with TRBJ1-4; TCRdb lists TRBD1, though no DNA is available to test this call. The length of the CDR3 is 18 residues. Germline assignment: CDR1 SGHAT and CDR2 FQDESV (reference sequence). CDR3 sequence: CASSLVYGTGATNEKLFF.

The chain combines TRBV4-1 with TRBJ2-2. CDR1 and CDR2 (germline): MGHRA, YSYEKL. The CDR3 totals 14 residues. The CDR3 is CASSGIPNTGELFF.

The chain uses TRBV10-1 and TRBJ1-1. The CDR3 consists of 13 residues. Germline values: CDR1 WNHNN, CDR2 SYGVQD (reference sequence). The CDR3: CASSEVRDTEAFF.

V usage is TRBV9 and J usage is TRBJ2-7; TCRdb's assignment of TRBD2 cannot be checked, as there is no DNA. CDR3 size: 17 residues. The germline gives CDR1 SGDLS, CDR2 YYNGEE. The CDR3 here is CASSASRTSGERYEQYF.

This chain links TRBV3-1 with TRBJ2-7. This CDR3 region has 13 residues. Germline V gives CDR1 LGHDT, CDR2 YNNKEL (reference sequence). Here the CDR3 reads CASSLSIPYEQYF.

J is TRBJ2-2 and V is TRBV10-3; TCRdb lists TRBD1, though no DNA is available to test this call. The germline CDR1 and CDR2 sequences are ENHRY and SYGVKD. This CDR3 has 17 amino acids. The CDR3 spells CAIRARDNPGYTGELFF.

This rearrangement joins TRBV7-9 to TRBJ2-7; the TCRdb call, TRBD2, lacks DNA for checking. In germline, CDR1 is SEHNR, CDR2 FQNEAQ (reference sequence). The CDR3 sequence is 16 residues long. CDR3 protein: CASSRNSGGESYEQYF. Filled out from reference TRBV7-9 and TRBJ2-7, the complete variable domain reads DTGVSQNPRHKITKRGQNVTFRCDPISEHNRLYWYRQTLGQGPEFLTYFQNEAQLEKSRLLSDRFSAERPKGSFSTLEIQRTEQGDSAMYLCASSRNSGGESYEQYFGPGTRLTVT.

This sequence joins TRBV7-2 and TRBJ1-3. CDR3 size: 15 residues. Germline CDR1 and CDR2: SGHTA and FQGNSA. This CDR3 is CASSLSPQGGNTIYF.

This chain links TRBV27 with TRBJ2-2; TCRdb calls TRBD1, which cannot be checked without DNA. Germline assignment: CDR1 MNHEY and CDR2 SMNVEV (reference sequence). The CDR3 contains 16 residues. The CDR3 here is CASSFRSGGWGGELFF.

The CDR3: CASSQARGLQETQYF. This chain uses TRBV4-1 with TRBJ2-5; absent DNA, TCRdb's TRBD1 call cannot be checked. CDR1 is MGHRA and CDR2 is YSYEKL in the germline V gene. The CDR3 has 15 amino acids.

The chain is built from TRBV20-1 and TRBJ1-5. Germline lookup yields CDR1 DFQATT and CDR2 SNEGSKA (reference sequence). The CDR3 loop spans 14 amino acids. The CDR3 here is CSASSEISNQPQHF.

J is TRBJ1-5 and V is TRBV6-1; no DNA is available, so the TRBD1 call from TCRdb remains unchecked. The CDR3 runs to 16 residues. Germline CDR1 is MNHNS and CDR2 is SASEGT. The CDR3 protein is CASSPSQGQGRQPQHF.

The V call is TRBV6-2 or TRBV6-3, the J call TRBJ2-7. This CDR3 is 13 amino acids long. Germline V gene data show CDR1 as MNHEY and CDR2 as SVGEGT. The CDR3 sequence: CASSYRDIVQQYF.

V usage is TRBV7-9 and J usage is TRBJ1-1; TCRdb reports TRBD1, a call that lacks DNA to check it against. The germline V gene has CDR1 SEHNR and CDR2 FQNEAQ (reference sequence). This CDR3 spans 14 amino acids. The CDR3 loop reads CASIQTGGRTEAFF.

The genes are TRBV9 and TRBJ1-3. The CDR3 loop spans 13 amino acids. CDR1 SGDLS and CDR2 YYNGEE come from the germline V gene. CDR3 protein: CASSSISGNTIYF.

This chain joins TRBV20-1 and TRBJ1-5; there is no DNA to check the TCRdb D call of TRBD1. The CDR3 is made up of 18 amino acids. Germline V gene lookup returns CDR1 DFQATT and CDR2 SNEGSKA (reference sequence). CDR3 amino acids: CSAREMGSGLGENQPQHF.

This chain uses TRBV11-3 with TRBJ2-1; TCRdb's D call, TRBD2, is unchecked because there is no DNA. From germline, CDR1 is SGHNT and CDR2 YENEEA. The CDR3 covers 16 residues. The CDR3 spells CASSLESSGGEIEQFF.